A single sample gave rise to the 4 T cell receptor beta chains below, sequenced in a study of T cell responses to AZD1222 COVID-19 vaccine. Sequencing was performed with immunoSEQ multiplex PCR; in TCRdb, only in-frame clones are kept and a portion is missing. This table has 160,000 or so clones, 80% to 90% appearing once. The sequences come from peripheral blood, collected after recovery from COVID-19. The receptors stem from an adult who had recovered from COVID-19.

This clone was detected once. The chain joins TRBV9 to TRBJ2-2, with 10 bases aligning to TRBD2. The V gene end was trimmed by 1 base and the J gene end by 1 base; junction bases not matched to a gene: 7. The CDR3 runs to 18 residues. Germline-derived CDR1 and CDR2 are SGDLS and YYNGEE. CDR3 region: CASSVSLAGAMNTGELFF. CDR3 nucleotide sequence: TGTGCCAGCAGCGTAAGTCTAGCGGGAGCCATGAACACCGGGGAGCTGTTTTTT.

This clone was detected once. V gene TRBV14 combines with J gene TRBJ2-3, with D unresolved. CDR3 length equals 16 residues. CDR1 is SGHDN, CDR2 FVKESK, per germline. V shed 4 bases and J shed 0 bases, with 14 bases lying between them. The CDR3 reads CASSRYRLSSTDTQYF. For the CDR3, the DNA is TGTGCCAGCAGCCGATACCGCCTAAGTAGCACAGATACGCAGTATTTT. The full variable domain, its missing parts supplied by reference TRBV14 and TRBJ2-3, is EAGVTQFPSHSVIEKGQTVTLRCDPISGHDNLYWYRRVMGKEIKFLLHFVKESKQDESGMPNNRFLAERTGGTYSTLKVQPAELEDSGVYFCASSRYRLSSTDTQYFGPGTRLTVL.

V usage is TRBV11-2 and J usage is TRBJ1-1; no definite D call. The V end was cut by 0 bases, the J end by 0 bases, with 8 bases between. This CDR3 is 15 amino acids long. Germline CDR1 and CDR2: SGHAT and FQNNGV. The CDR3 reads CASSLEGNLNTEAFF. Here the CDR3 DNA reads TGTGCCAGCAGCTTAGAGGGCAACTTGAACACTGAAGCTTTCTTT.

A word on this clone: The limits of the CDR3 on the DNA are not certain, so only TCRdb's listed CDR3 is given. The rearrangement links TRBV5-5 to TRBJ1-6; TRBD1, the D gene given by the table, was not confirmed from the DNA. A total of 16 residues make up the CDR3, ends included. The germline V gene has CDR1 SGHKS and CDR2 YYEKEE (reference sequence). The CDR3 region is CASRFGPGERNSPLHF.